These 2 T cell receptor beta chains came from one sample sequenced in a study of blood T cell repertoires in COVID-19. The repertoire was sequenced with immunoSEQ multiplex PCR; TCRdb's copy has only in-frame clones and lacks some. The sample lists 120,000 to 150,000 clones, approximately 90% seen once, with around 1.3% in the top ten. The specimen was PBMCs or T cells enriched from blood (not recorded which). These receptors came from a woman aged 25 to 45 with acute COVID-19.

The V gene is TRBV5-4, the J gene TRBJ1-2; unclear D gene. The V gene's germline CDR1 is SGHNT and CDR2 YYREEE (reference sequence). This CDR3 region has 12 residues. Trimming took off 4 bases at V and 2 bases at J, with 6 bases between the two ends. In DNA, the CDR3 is TGTGCCAGCAGCCCCGGGAACTATGGCTACACCTTC. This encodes CASSPGNYGYTF.

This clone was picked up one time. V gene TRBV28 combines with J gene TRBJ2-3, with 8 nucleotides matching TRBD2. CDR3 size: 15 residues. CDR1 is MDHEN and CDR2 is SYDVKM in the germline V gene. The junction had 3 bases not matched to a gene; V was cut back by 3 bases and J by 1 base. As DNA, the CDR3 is TGTGCCAGCAGTTTCCCAGCGGGAGGCACAGATACGCAGTATTTT. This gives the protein CASSFPAGGTDTQYF.